These T cell receptor beta chains were read from a single sample in a study of shared clonotypes between healthy human individuals. Profiling relied on immunoSEQ multiplex PCR, and the TCRdb table lists in-frame clones only, not all of them. The sample consists of about 79,000 clones, 62% of them appearing once. Sequencing was done on a sample of memory CD8+ T cells sorted from blood. The receptors derive from a man aged 25 to 45 in good health. The CDR3 runs from the conserved cysteine through the conserved F or W. A D gene is named only where the DNA matches it firmly. Clone size, where shown, is once, few, many, or a class for clones that have expanded.

v_gene: TRBV6-1
abundance: -
j_gene: TRBJ2-2
d_gene: -
CDR3aa: CASSQSQRLPRELFF
CDR3nt: TGTGCCAGCAGTCAATCCCAGCGGCTACCCCGGGAGCTGTTTTTT

v_gene: TRBV7-9
abundance: -
j_gene: TRBJ2-1
d_gene: TRBD2
CDR3aa: CASSLGLAGSSYNEQFF
CDR3nt: TGTGCCAGCAGCCTGGGACTAGCGGGCAGCTCCTACAATGAGCAGTTCTTC

v_gene: TRBV4-1
abundance: few
j_gene: TRBJ2-3
d_gene: -
CDR3aa: CASSGRQVSTDTQYF
CDR3nt: TGCGCCAGCAGCGGGCGACAGGTTAGCACAGATACGCAGTATTTT

v_gene: TRBV15
abundance: -
j_gene: TRBJ1-1
d_gene: -
CDR3aa: CATSRGFREAAEAFF
CDR3nt: TGTGCCACCAGCAGAGGTTTCAGGGAGGCCGCTGAAGCTTTCTTT

v_gene: TRBV5-1
abundance: -
j_gene: TRBJ2-2
d_gene: -
CDR3aa: CASARDFNTGELFF
CDR3nt: TGCGCCAGCGCTAGGGACTTTAACACCGGGGAGCTGTTTTTT

v_gene: TRBV6-6
abundance: -
j_gene: TRBJ1-1
d_gene: -
CDR3aa: CASIPGRRWNTEAFF
CDR3nt: TGTGCCAGCATTCCGGGACGAAGGTGGAACACTGAAGCTTTCTTT

v_gene: TRBV5-8
abundance: -
j_gene: TRBJ1-2
d_gene: TRBD1
CDR3aa: CASNSGQGVYGYTF
CDR3nt: TGTGCCAGCAACTCTGGACAGGGGGTCTATGGCTACACCTTC

v_gene: TRBV28
abundance: -
j_gene: TRBJ2-7
d_gene: -
CDR3aa: CASRRVMAYEQYF
CDR3nt: TGTGCCAGCAGACGAGTAATGGCCTACGAGCAGTACTTC

v_gene: TRBV28
abundance: -
j_gene: TRBJ1-2
d_gene: -
CDR3aa: CASSLAWGYGYTF
CDR3nt: TGTGCCAGCAGTTTAGCGTGGGGATATGGCTACACCTTC

v_gene: TRBV5-6
abundance: -
j_gene: TRBJ2-7
d_gene: -
CDR3aa: CASSPLVGKFEQYF
CDR3nt: TGTGCCAGCAGCCCGCTGGTGGGGAAATTCGAGCAGTACTTC

v_gene: TRBV19
abundance: -
j_gene: TRBJ2-3
d_gene: TRBD1
CDR3aa: CASRRGQGGTDTQYF
CDR3nt: TGTGCCAGTAGACGGGGACAGGGGGGCACAGATACGCAGTATTTT

v_gene: TRBV29-1
abundance: -
j_gene: TRBJ1-1
d_gene: -
CDR3aa: CSVEEAVDTEAFF
CDR3nt: TGCAGCGTTGAAGAGGCGGTAGACACTGAAGCTTTCTTT

v_gene: TRBV5-5
abundance: -
j_gene: TRBJ2-1
d_gene: TRBD2
CDR3aa: CASSLELAGAVF
CDR3nt: TGTGCCAGCAGCTTGGAACTAGCGGGAGCGGTCTTC

v_gene: TRBV2
abundance: -
j_gene: TRBJ2-2
d_gene: -
CDR3aa: CASWAENTGELFF
CDR3nt: TGTGCCAGCTGGGCAGAAAATACCGGGGAGCTGTTTTTT

v_gene: TRBV7-8
abundance: -
j_gene: TRBJ1-3
d_gene: -
CDR3aa: CASSAYRMPISGNTIYF
CDR3nt: TGTGCCAGCAGCGCCTACAGGATGCCGATCTCTGGAAACACCATATATTTT

v_gene: TRBV7-9
abundance: -
j_gene: TRBJ2-7
d_gene: -
CDR3aa: CASTRVGHEQYF
CDR3nt: TGTGCCAGCACCCGAGTTGGACACGAGCAGTACTTC

v_gene: TRBV28
abundance: -
j_gene: TRBJ2-1
d_gene: TRBD1
CDR3aa: CASSGQDRGMMNEQFF
CDR3nt: TGTGCCAGCAGTGGCCAGGACAGGGGGATGATGAATGAGCAGTTCTTC

v_gene: TRBV15
abundance: -
j_gene: TRBJ1-5
d_gene: -
CDR3aa: CATSRDSNTGVGSQPQHF
CDR3nt: TGTGCCACCAGCAGAGATTCGAATACAGGAGTCGGGTCTCAGCCCCAGCATTTT

v_gene: TRBV2
abundance: few
j_gene: TRBJ1-2
d_gene: TRBD1
CDR3aa: CASSESPGGSYGYTF
CDR3nt: TGTGCCAGCAGTGAATCCCCAGGGGGCAGCTATGGCTACACCTTC

v_gene: TRBV6-1
abundance: -
j_gene: TRBJ2-1
d_gene: -
CDR3aa: CASSNHGGVNDEQFF
CDR3nt: TGTGCCAGCAGTAACCACGGAGGGGTTAACGATGAGCAGTTCTTC

v_gene: TRBV29-1
abundance: few
j_gene: TRBJ1-1
d_gene: -
CDR3aa: CSVAKMNTEAFF
CDR3nt: TGCAGCGTGGCGAAAATGAACACTGAAGCTTTCTTT

v_gene: TRBV29-1
abundance: -
j_gene: TRBJ1-2
d_gene: TRBD1
CDR3aa: CSVEDWTGDYGYTF
CDR3nt: TGCAGCGTTGAAGATTGGACAGGGGACTATGGCTACACCTTC

v_gene: TRBV27
abundance: -
j_gene: TRBJ1-5
d_gene: -
CDR3aa: CASLSFFGANQPQHF
CDR3nt: TGTGCCAGCCTATCCTTCTTCGGGGCCAATCAGCCCCAGCATTTT

v_gene: TRBV7-5
abundance: -
j_gene: TRBJ2-1
d_gene: -
CDR3aa: CASSPPGLAGDGSYNEQFF
CDR3nt: TGTGCCAGCAGCCCTCCCGGACTAGCGGGAGACGGGTCCTACAATGAGCAGTTCTTC

v_gene: TRBV7-9
abundance: -
j_gene: TRBJ2-2
d_gene: -
CDR3aa: CASSLLPIFTGELFF
CDR3nt: TGTGCCAGCAGCTTACTCCCAATATTTACCGGGGAGCTGTTTTTT

v_gene: TRBV7-9
abundance: -
j_gene: TRBJ2-7
d_gene: -
CDR3aa: CASSLGQGRTYEQYF
CDR3nt: TGTGCCAGCAGCTTAGGTCAGGGAAGAACCTACGAGCAGTACTTC

v_gene: TRBV7-3
abundance: -
j_gene: TRBJ2-1
d_gene: TRBD2
CDR3aa: CASSAPGTSQINEQFF
CDR3nt: TGTGCCAGCAGCGCACCCGGGACTAGTCAGATTAATGAGCAGTTCTTC

v_gene: TRBV2
abundance: -
j_gene: TRBJ2-7
d_gene: -
CDR3aa: CAGRTDSPYEQYF
CDR3nt: TGTGCCGGACGGACGGATTCCCCCTACGAGCAGTACTTC

v_gene: TRBV4-3
abundance: -
j_gene: TRBJ1-5
d_gene: -
CDR3aa: CASSQEWNQPQHF
CDR3nt: TGCGCCAGCAGCCAAGAATGGAATCAGCCCCAGCATTTT

v_gene: TRBV9
abundance: -
j_gene: TRBJ2-5
d_gene: -
CDR3aa: CASSVGEETQYF
CDR3nt: TGTGCCAGCAGCGTAGGGGAAGAGACCCAGTACTTC

v_gene: TRBV6-1
abundance: -
j_gene: TRBJ1-2
d_gene: -
CDR3aa: CASSEARARANYGYTF
CDR3nt: TGTGCCAGCAGTGAAGCGAGAGCTAGAGCTAACTATGGCTACACCTTC

v_gene: TRBV9
abundance: -
j_gene: TRBJ2-7
d_gene: TRBD1
CDR3aa: CASSLSTGTEQYF
CDR3nt: TGTGCCAGCAGCCTCTCGACAGGGACCGAGCAGTACTTC

v_gene: TRBV27
abundance: -
j_gene: TRBJ2-1
d_gene: -
CDR3aa: CASSLALAPKRNEQFF
CDR3nt: TGTGCCAGCAGTTTGGCACTAGCACCAAAACGCAATGAGCAGTTCTTC

v_gene: TRBV11-3
abundance: -
j_gene: TRBJ2-5
d_gene: -
CDR3aa: CASSHDSAGGQETQYF
CDR3nt: TGTGCCAGCAGCCACGACAGCGCCGGGGGTCAAGAGACCCAGTACTTC

v_gene: TRBV7-5
abundance: -
j_gene: TRBJ2-1
d_gene: -
CDR3aa: CVTSAGEKFF
CDR3nt: TGTGTCACTAGCGCGGGGGAAAAGTTCTTC

v_gene: TRBV2
abundance: few
j_gene: TRBJ2-6
d_gene: TRBD1
CDR3aa: CASRWTGNSGANVLTF
CDR3nt: TGTGCCAGCAGATGGACAGGGAACTCTGGGGCCAACGTCCTGACTTTC

v_gene: TRBV6-7
abundance: -
j_gene: TRBJ2-7
d_gene: TRBD2
CDR3aa: CASSYRTSGTAYEQYF
CDR3nt: TGTGCCAGCAGTTATCGGACTAGCGGGACCGCCTACGAGCAGTACTTC

v_gene: TRBV7-9
abundance: once
j_gene: TRBJ2-2
d_gene: -
CDR3aa: CASSLGGREPFTGELFF
CDR3nt: TGTGCCAGCAGCTTAGGGGGACGTGAACCTTTTACCGGGGAGCTGTTTTTT

v_gene: TRBV4-1
abundance: -
j_gene: TRBJ1-1
d_gene: TRBD1
CDR3aa: CASSQVVARGYTEAFF
CDR3nt: TGCGCCAGCAGCCAAGTGGTTGCCAGGGGGTACACTGAAGCTTTCTTT

v_gene: TRBV27
abundance: -
j_gene: TRBJ2-3
d_gene: -
CDR3aa: CASSFIGGHKYTDTQYF
CDR3nt: TGTGCCAGCAGTTTTATCGGTGGCCACAAATACACAGATACGCAGTATTTT

v_gene: TRBV27
abundance: once
j_gene: TRBJ1-2
d_gene: TRBD1
CDR3aa: CASSLQGGPYGYTF
CDR3nt: TGTGCCAGCAGTTTACAGGGGGGGCCCTATGGCTACACCTTC

v_gene: TRBV25-1
abundance: many
j_gene: TRBJ2-7
d_gene: TRBD1
CDR3aa: CASSEMWTGGAEQYF
CDR3nt: TGTGCCAGCAGTGAAATGTGGACAGGGGGCGCCGAGCAGTACTTC

v_gene: TRBV5-4
abundance: once
j_gene: TRBJ1-1
d_gene: -
CDR3aa: CASSPGGQMNTEAFF
CDR3nt: TGTGCCAGCAGTCCCGGGGGGCAGATGAACACTGAAGCTTTCTTT

v_gene: TRBV28
abundance: -
j_gene: TRBJ2-1
d_gene: TRBD2
CDR3aa: CASSRLATSRDEQFF
CDR3nt: TGTGCCAGCAGTCGACTAGCTACAAGTCGCGATGAGCAGTTCTTC

v_gene: TRBV29-1
abundance: -
j_gene: TRBJ2-2
d_gene: -
CDR3aa: CSVDSTTGELFF
CDR3nt: TGCAGCGTTGATTCCACCACCGGGGAGCTGTTTTTT

v_gene: TRBV21-1
abundance: -
j_gene: TRBJ2-1
d_gene: -
CDR3aa: CASSKETSGKVWEQFF
CDR3nt: TGTGCCAGCAGCAAAGAGACTAGCGGGAAGGTTTGGGAGCAGTTCTTC

v_gene: TRBV4-1
abundance: -
j_gene: TRBJ2-7
d_gene: -
CDR3aa: CASSHSLPGQSYEQYF
CDR3nt: TGCGCCAGCAGCCATTCCCTTCCCGGACAGTCCTACGAGCAGTACTTC

v_gene: TRBV4-3
abundance: -
j_gene: TRBJ1-2
d_gene: -
CDR3aa: CASSQDSTRYGYTF
CDR3nt: TGCGCCAGCAGCCAAGACTCGACACGATATGGCTACACCTTC

v_gene: TRBV5-1
abundance: few
j_gene: TRBJ2-3
d_gene: -
CDR3aa: CASSLGASTTDTQYF
CDR3nt: TGCGCCAGCAGCTTGGGTGCTAGCACCACAGATACGCAGTATTTT

v_gene: TRBV25-1
abundance: once
j_gene: TRBJ2-7
d_gene: TRBD2
CDR3aa: CASSEYRAGGPTEQYF
CDR3nt: TGTGCCAGCAGTGAATACCGAGCGGGAGGGCCCACCGAGCAGTACTTC

v_gene: TRBV11-3
abundance: -
j_gene: TRBJ2-5
d_gene: -
CDR3aa: CASSQRGEETQYF
CDR3nt: TGTGCCAGCAGCCAGAGGGGGGAAGAGACCCAGTACTTC

v_gene: TRBV6-1
abundance: -
j_gene: TRBJ2-1
d_gene: TRBD1
CDR3aa: CASSEAGQKSYNEQFF
CDR3nt: TGTGCCAGCAGTGAAGCGGGACAGAAGTCCTACAATGAGCAGTTCTTC

v_gene: TRBV7-6
abundance: -
j_gene: TRBJ1-2
d_gene: -
CDR3aa: CASSLYGFYGYTF
CDR3nt: TGTGCCAGCAGCTTATACGGATTTTATGGCTACACCTTC

v_gene: TRBV6-5
abundance: -
j_gene: TRBJ2-3
d_gene: TRBD2
CDR3aa: CASSRASGRTDTQYF
CDR3nt: TGTGCCAGCAGTCGGGCTAGCGGGAGGACAGATACGCAGTATTTT